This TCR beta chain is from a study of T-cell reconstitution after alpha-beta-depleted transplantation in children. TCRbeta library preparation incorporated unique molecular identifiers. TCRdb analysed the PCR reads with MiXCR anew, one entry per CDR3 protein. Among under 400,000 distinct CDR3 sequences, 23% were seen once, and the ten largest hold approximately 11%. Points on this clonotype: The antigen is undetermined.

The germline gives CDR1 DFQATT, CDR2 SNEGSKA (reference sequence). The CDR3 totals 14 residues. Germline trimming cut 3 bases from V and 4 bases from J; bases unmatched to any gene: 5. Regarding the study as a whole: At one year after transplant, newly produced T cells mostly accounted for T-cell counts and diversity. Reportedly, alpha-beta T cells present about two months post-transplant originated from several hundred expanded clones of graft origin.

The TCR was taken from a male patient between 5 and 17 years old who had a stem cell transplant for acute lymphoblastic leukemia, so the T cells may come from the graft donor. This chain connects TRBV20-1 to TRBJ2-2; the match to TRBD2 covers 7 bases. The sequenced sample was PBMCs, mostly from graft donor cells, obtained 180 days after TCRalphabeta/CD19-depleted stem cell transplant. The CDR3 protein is CSASRTRLTGELFF. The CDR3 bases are TGCAGTGCTAGCCGGACTAGACTCACCGGGGAGCTGTTTTTT.